What follows are 8 T cell receptor beta chains derived from one specimen sequenced in a study of blood T cell repertoires in COVID-19. Measured with immunoSEQ multiplex PCR; TCRdb has only the in-frame clones, and not every one. The repertoire consists of roughly 310,000 clones, with around 89% occurring once and the leading ten covering 4%. The sample was peripheral blood. These receptors were taken from a woman aged 45 to 65 with active or convalescent COVID-19.

The rearrangement links TRBV6-1 to TRBJ2-7, with 10 bases aligning to TRBD1. The CDR3 runs to 15 residues. The ends lost 6 bases at V and 7 bases at J; junction bases unmatched: 12. The germline V gene has CDR1 MNHNS and CDR2 SASEGT. This CDR3 is CASRRTGGRPAEQYF. The CDR3 DNA is TGTGCCAGCAGGCGGACAGGGGGACGACCGGCAGAGCAGTACTTC.

The sample holds one count of this clone. The rearrangement uses TRBV5-1 and TRBJ1-2; D is unresolved. The CDR3 is 14 amino acids. Trimming left V 0 bases short and J 2 bases short, with 8 bases between. CDR1 and CDR2 from the germline V gene are SGHRS and YFSETQ. In DNA form, the CDR3 reads TGCGCCAGCAGCTTGGTTACGGGAAACTATGGCTACACCTTC. Translating it yields CASSLVTGNYGYTF.

The CDR3 protein is CASSFLSRGKSRQKLFF. The CDR3 DNA is TGTGCCAGCAGCTTTCTGAGCAGGGGCAAGAGTCGGCAAAAACTGTTTTTT. The gene calls are TRBV13 and TRBJ1-4; D is perhaps TRBD1 (6 bases). In germline, CDR1 is PRHDT, CDR2 FYEKMQ (reference sequence). V lost 3 bases and J 9 bases, leaving 23 bases between the germline ends. CDR3 length: 17 residues.

The chain employs TRBV29-1 and TRBJ1-1; the D is unclear. The V gene's germline CDR1 is SQVTM and CDR2 ANQGSEA. V was clipped by 4 bases and J by 1 base, with 10 bases between them. The CDR3 length is 13 residues. CDR3 protein: CSVGGASNTEAFF. CDR3 coding DNA: TGCAGCGTTGGGGGAGCCTCGAACACTGAAGCTTTCTTT. The full variable domain, its missing parts supplied by reference TRBV29-1 and TRBJ1-1, is SAVISQKPSRDICQRGTSLTIQCQVDSQVTMMFWYRQQPGQSLTLIATANQGSEATYESGFVIDKFPISRPNLTFSTLTVSNMSPEDSSIYLCSVGGASNTEAFFGQGTRLTVV.

DNA of the CDR3: TGTGCCAGCAGCTTGGTAGACAGGGGGGCAACTAATGAAAAACTGTTTTTT. Translation gives CASSLVDRGATNEKLFF. The rearrangement links TRBV5-6 to TRBJ1-4; TRBD1 matches at 9 bases. Trimming removed 0 bases from V and 0 bases from J; junction bases left unmatched: 3. CDR3 length equals 17 residues. Per germline, CDR1 SGHDT and CDR2 YYEEEE.

This chain joins TRBV28 and TRBJ1-4; D is uncertain. This CDR3 is built from 12 residues. V gave up 1 base and J gave up 8 bases, with 5 bases separating them. The germline gives CDR1 MDHEN, CDR2 SYDVKM. The CDR3: CASSLYQEKLFF. The CDR3 coding sequence is TGTGCCAGCAGTTTATATCAAGAAAAACTGTTTTTT.

The chain carries TRBV6-5 and TRBJ2-7; 12 positions match TRBD2. In germline, CDR1 is MNHEY, CDR2 SVGAGI. V was clipped by 7 bases and J by 6 bases; unmatched bases: 7. The CDR3 is 14 amino acids. The CDR3 loop reads CASTGLAGRGEQYF. CDR3 bases: TGTGCCAGCACCGGACTAGCGGGACGGGGCGAGCAGTACTTC.

The rearrangement uses TRBV6-1 and TRBJ2-7, with 8 bases matching TRBD2. Per germline, CDR1 MNHNS and CDR2 SASEGT. The J segment lost 3 bases and the V segment lost 2 bases, leaving 18 bases of the junction unmatched. The CDR3 consists of 19 residues. In DNA form, the CDR3 reads TGTGCCAGCAGTGAACAACCACTCGGCGGGAGGTTTAGTAGCTACGAGCAGTACTTC. Encoded protein: CASSEQPLGGRFSSYEQYF.